The 4 T cell receptor beta chains below were found in one sample sequenced in a study of blood T cell repertoires in COVID-19. Only in-frame clones appear in the TCRdb table, and some are missing; sequencing was by immunoSEQ multiplex PCR. The sample shows under 200,000 clones, 70% to 90% of them seen only once. Sequenced input: peripheral blood. These receptors were collected from a man between 65 and 85 years old with active or convalescent COVID-19.

The J gene is TRBJ1-3, the V gene TRBV5-1; no clear D. The germline CDR1 and CDR2 sequences are SGHRS and YFSETQ. Trimming cost V 0 bases and J 2 bases, with 9 bases left between them. The CDR3 covers 15 residues. CDR3 sequence reads: CASSLALGAGNTIYF. The CDR3 DNA is TGCGCCAGCAGCTTGGCTCTCGGAGCTGGAAACACCATATATTTT.

This sequence joins TRBV9 and TRBJ2-1; a possible D gene is TRBD1 (5 bases). CDR3 length: 12 amino acids. The germline V gene encodes CDR1 SGDLS and CDR2 YYNGEE. Between the trimmed V and J ends, which lost 0 bases and 9 bases, there was a span of 7 bases. The CDR3 DNA reads TGTGCCAGCAGCGTAGGGCAGGGTGAGCAGTTCTTC. The encoded protein is CASSVGQGEQFF.

The V gene is TRBV3-1 (or the pseudogene TRBV3-2), the J gene TRBJ2-2, with D uncertain. In germline, CDR1 is LGHDT, CDR2 YNNKEL (reference sequence). V was trimmed by 2 bases and J by 0 bases, leaving 4 bases between them. This CDR3 has 14 amino acids. CDR3 region: CASSQSANTGELFF. Here the CDR3 DNA reads TGTGCCAGCAGCCAATCAGCGAACACCGGGGAGCTGTTTTTT.

This sequence joins TRBV5-6 and TRBJ2-1; 10 nucleotides match TRBD2. The length of the CDR3 is 14 residues. V dropped 4 bases and J dropped 12; count of bases not matched to a gene: 10. Germline V gene lookup returns CDR1 SGHDT and CDR2 YYEEEE. In DNA form, the CDR3 reads TGTGCCAGCAGCCTAGAATCCGGACTAGCGGCGCAGTTCTTC. Its protein product is CASSLESGLAAQFF.